Listed below are T cell receptor beta chains from one sample, sequenced in a study of cytomegalovirus exposure and HLA in healthy donors. Produced via immunoSEQ multiplex PCR; TCRdb's table is partial and in-frame only. The data hold approximately 290,000 clones, with roughly 80% observed a single time. The sample consisted of PBMCs. The receptor source for this set is a girl aged 2 to 9 in good health and CMV-seronegative. Each CDR3 is given with its conserved first and last residue. Fields, in order: clone size, D gene, CDR3 length, V gene, J gene, CDR3 DNA, CDR3 protein. D genes are given only for firm matches. Not all rows give a size; the values are once, few, many and, for expanded clones, a class.

size: NA; D: NA; length: 14; V: TRBV25-1; J: TRBJ1-3; DNA: TGTGCCAGCAGCCAACAGGGAACTGGAAACACCATATATTTT; CDR3: CASSQQGTGNTIYF
size: NA; D: TRBD1; length: 12; V: TRBV5-6; J: TRBJ2-7; DNA: TGTGCCAGCAGCTTGGGGACAGGCGTCACGTACTTC; CDR3: CASSLGTGVTYF
size: NA; D: TRBD2; length: 17; V: TRBV2; J: TRBJ2-3; DNA: TGTGCCAGCAGTGTGGACCTAGCGGGGGGGGGCACAGATACGCAGTATTTT; CDR3: CASSVDLAGGGTDTQYF
size: NA; D: NA; length: 14; V: TRBV9; J: TRBJ1-4; DNA: TGTGCCAGCAGCGTAGGGCAGATTAATGAAAAACTGTTTTTT; CDR3: CASSVGQINEKLFF
size: NA; D: TRBD1; length: 18; V: TRBV28; J: TRBJ1-5; DNA: TGTGCCAGCAGTTTATGCTGGTTCGGGGACAGGAAATATCAGCCCCAGCATTTT; CDR3: CASSLCWFGDRKYQPQHF
size: NA; D: TRBD1; length: 17; V: TRBV4-1; J: TRBJ2-2; DNA: TGCGCCAGCAGCCGGTATAGGGGACAGTCGAACACCGGGGAGCTGTTTTTT; CDR3: CASSRYRGQSNTGELFF
size: NA; D: TRBD1; length: 14; V: TRBV28; J: TRBJ1-2; DNA: TGTGCCAGCAGTTCCTCCGGGACAGCTTATGGCTACACCTTC; CDR3: CASSSSGTAYGYTF
size: once; D: TRBD2; length: 15; V: TRBV11-2; J: TRBJ2-3; DNA: TGTGCCAGCAGCTTACTAGCGGGATTCACAGATACGCAGTATTTT; CDR3: CASSLLAGFTDTQYF
size: NA; D: NA; length: 16; V: TRBV2; J: TRBJ1-1; DNA: TGTGCCAGCGGCACACGGGGGGCAGGGACGAACACTGAAGCTTTCTTT; CDR3: CASGTRGAGTNTEAFF
size: NA; D: TRBD1; length: 13; V: TRBV10-1; J: TRBJ1-3; DNA: TGCGCCAGTGGGACAGACTCTGGAAACACCATATATTTT; CDR3: CASGTDSGNTIYF
size: once; D: NA; length: 14; V: TRBV2; J: TRBJ2-2; DNA: TGTGCCAGCAGTTGGACTGAGAACACCGGGGAGCTGTTTTTT; CDR3: CASSWTENTGELFF
size: NA; D: TRBD2; length: 19; V: TRBV9; J: TRBJ2-2; DNA: TGTGCCAGCAGCGTTGGGACTAGCGGGAGATTAACGAACACCGGGGAGCTGTTTTTT; CDR3: CASSVGTSGRLTNTGELFF
size: few; D: NA; length: 15; V: TRBV7-9; J: TRBJ2-3; DNA: TGTGCCAGCAGCTTAGGAGAGATCCTCACAGATACGCAGTATTTT; CDR3: CASSLGEILTDTQYF
size: once; D: TRBD2; length: 16; V: TRBV28; J: TRBJ2-7; DNA: TGTGCCAGCAGTCCCCGGGGTAGCGGGGACTCCTACGAGCAGTACTTC; CDR3: CASSPRGSGDSYEQYF
size: NA; D: TRBD1; length: 14; V: TRBV13; J: TRBJ2-7; DNA: TGTGCCAGCAGCTTTCATTACAGGGGTTACGAGCAGTACTTC; CDR3: CASSFHYRGYEQYF
size: NA; D: TRBD1; length: 13; V: TRBV11-2; J: TRBJ2-7; DNA: TGTGCCAGCAGCTCGGGACAGACCTACGAGCAGTACTTC; CDR3: CASSSGQTYEQYF
size: NA; D: NA; length: 12; V: TRBV6-5; J: TRBJ2-1; DNA: TGTGCCAGCAGTTACTGGCGGAATGAGCAGTTCTTC; CDR3: CASSYWRNEQFF
size: NA; D: NA; length: 14; V: TRBV28; J: TRBJ1-1; DNA: TGTGCCAGCACCTTGCCATCCCGGGAAGCTGAAGCTTTCTTT; CDR3: CASTLPSREAEAFF
size: NA; D: NA; length: 14; V: TRBV7-3; J: TRBJ1-3; DNA: TGTGCCAGCAGCACCGGGTCCTCGGGAAACACCATATATTTT; CDR3: CASSTGSSGNTIYF
size: NA; D: TRBD1; length: 18; V: TRBV4-1; J: TRBJ2-4; DNA: TGCGCCAGCAGCCAAGGTCTGGCAAGGGGGCTAGCCAAAAACATTCAGTACTTC; CDR3: CASSQGLARGLAKNIQYF
size: NA; D: NA; length: 15; V: TRBV5-8; J: TRBJ1-2; DNA: TGTGCCAGCAGCCCGGGACAAGGCACTAACTATGGCTACACCTTC; CDR3: CASSPGQGTNYGYTF
size: NA; D: NA; length: 15; V: TRBV5-5; J: TRBJ1-3; DNA: TGTGCCAGCAGCTTGGAAGGGGCGCGCGGAAACACCATATATTTT; CDR3: CASSLEGARGNTIYF
size: NA; D: TRBD2; length: 16; V: TRBV29-1; J: TRBJ2-3; DNA: TGCAGCGTTGAAAAGAAACTAGCGGGGGCCGGAGATACGCAGTATTTT; CDR3: CSVEKKLAGAGDTQYF
size: once; D: NA; length: 15; V: TRBV15; J: TRBJ2-5; DNA: TGTGCCACCAGCAGAGACGCTCCAGGGCAAGAGACCCAGTACTTC; CDR3: CATSRDAPGQETQYF
size: NA; D: TRBD1; length: 13; V: TRBV2; J: TRBJ1-1; DNA: TGTGCCAGCAGAGCAGGGGGCTGGACTGAAGCTTTCTTT; CDR3: CASRAGGWTEAFF
size: NA; D: NA; length: 14; V: TRBV10-3; J: TRBJ2-7; DNA: TGTGCCATCACCCGGACAGATTTTCCCTACGAGCAGTACTTC; CDR3: CAITRTDFPYEQYF
size: NA; D: NA; length: 14; V: TRBV2; J: TRBJ2-7; DNA: TGTGCCAGCAGTGATGCAGGTCACGCGTACGAGCAGTACTTC; CDR3: CASSDAGHAYEQYF
size: NA; D: TRBD1; length: 19; V: TRBV4-1; J: TRBJ2-2; DNA: TGCGCCAGCAGCCTCGTCCCGGGACAGCGTCAATATAACACCGGGGAGCTGTTTTTT; CDR3: CASSLVPGQRQYNTGELFF
size: NA; D: NA; length: 15; V: TRBV5-1; J: TRBJ1-1; DNA: TGCGCCAGCAGACCCTTGACAGGATTGAACACTGAAGCTTTCTTT; CDR3: CASRPLTGLNTEAFF
size: NA; D: TRBD1; length: 15; V: TRBV18; J: TRBJ1-3; DNA: TGTGCCAGCTCACCACCGACAGGGCCAGGAAACACCATATATTTT; CDR3: CASSPPTGPGNTIYF
size: NA; D: NA; length: 16; V: TRBV4-2; J: TRBJ2-3; DNA: TGTGCCAGCAGCCAAGTAGGGTTCGGGGGCACAGATACGCAGTATTTT; CDR3: CASSQVGFGGTDTQYF
size: few; D: NA; length: 13; V: TRBV5-6; J: TRBJ2-5; DNA: TGTGCCAGCAGTCGGTCGTCACAAGAGACCCAGTACTTC; CDR3: CASSRSSQETQYF
size: NA; D: NA; length: 14; V: TRBV28; J: TRBJ1-2; DNA: TGTGCCAGCACCAGAGTAGGGGTTGACTATGGCTACACCTTC; CDR3: CASTRVGVDYGYTF
size: NA; D: TRBD2; length: 15; V: TRBV6-4; J: TRBJ2-3; DNA: TGTGCCAGCAGTATTACTAGCGGGGCCACAGATACGCAGTATTTT; CDR3: CASSITSGATDTQYF
size: NA; D: TRBD1; length: 15; V: TRBV13; J: TRBJ1-2; DNA: TGTGCCAGCAGTTCCGGGACAGGGGAATGGTATGGCTACACCTTC; CDR3: CASSSGTGEWYGYTF
size: NA; D: TRBD1; length: 18; V: TRBV19; J: TRBJ2-6; DNA: TGTGCCAGTAGTATTGCTCGACAGGGGGCAGGTGGGGCCAACGTCCTGACTTTC; CDR3: CASSIARQGAGGANVLTF
size: NA; D: TRBD2; length: 15; V: TRBV5-1; J: TRBJ2-7; DNA: TGCGCCAGCAGCCGTGGACTAGCGGGAGCCTACGAGCAGTACTTC; CDR3: CASSRGLAGAYEQYF
size: NA; D: NA; length: 15; V: TRBV4-1; J: TRBJ1-2; DNA: TGCGCCAGCAGCCAAGATCCGGAGGGGAACTATGGCTACACCTTC; CDR3: CASSQDPEGNYGYTF
size: NA; D: NA; length: 12; V: TRBV2; J: TRBJ2-3; DNA: TGTGCCAGCACCGCCTATCGGGATACGCAGTATTTT; CDR3: CASTAYRDTQYF
size: NA; D: TRBD1; length: 14; V: TRBV7-9; J: TRBJ1-1; DNA: TGTTCCAGCAGCCCACAGGGGGCGGGCACTGAAGCTTTCTTT; CDR3: CSSSPQGAGTEAFF
size: NA; D: TRBD1; length: 13; V: TRBV27; J: TRBJ2-7; DNA: TGTGCCAGCAGCGAACAGGGGGCGGTCGAGCAGTACTTC; CDR3: CASSEQGAVEQYF
size: NA; D: NA; length: 16; V: TRBV28; J: TRBJ1-1; DNA: TGTGCCAGCAGTTCGACCCCGGGAGGGCTGAACACTGAAGCTTTCTTT; CDR3: CASSSTPGGLNTEAFF
size: once; D: NA; length: 14; V: TRBV9; J: TRBJ1-5; DNA: TGTGCCAGCAGCGTAGGGCCTGGTAATCAGCCCCAGCATTTT; CDR3: CASSVGPGNQPQHF
size: once; D: NA; length: 15; V: TRBV4-1; J: TRBJ1-5; DNA: TGCGCCAGCAGCCAAGAAAGGGGGGGAAATCAGCCCCAGCATTTT; CDR3: CASSQERGGNQPQHF
size: NA; D: TRBD2; length: 18; V: TRBV7-2; J: TRBJ2-2; DNA: TGTGCCAGCAGCTTAGACCCGCTAGCGGGGGGGCGCGCCGGGGAGCTGTTTTTT; CDR3: CASSLDPLAGGRAGELFF
size: once; D: NA; length: 18; V: TRBV4-1; J: TRBJ1-1; DNA: TGCGCCAGCAGCCAAGAGCTACAGCTACCACAGTCGTACACTGAAGCTTTCTTT; CDR3: CASSQELQLPQSYTEAFF
size: NA; D: NA; length: 13; V: TRBV27; J: TRBJ2-1; DNA: TGTGCCACCTCCCCGGGCTCCTACAATGAGCAGTTCTTC; CDR3: CATSPGSYNEQFF
size: NA; D: TRBD2; length: 18; V: TRBV2; J: TRBJ2-1; DNA: TGTGCCAGCAGTGAGCCAGGTAGTGGCGGGGGCTCCTACAATGAGCAGTTCTTC; CDR3: CASSEPGSGGGSYNEQFF